This T cell receptor beta chain was observed in a study of blood T cell repertoires in COVID-19. As for the study in general: Samples of COVID-19 (acute and convalescent) were obtained from the United States, Italy and Spain. Sources were T cells, B-cell-depleted T cells, or PBMCs; the material itself was cDNA or gDNA.

TCRdb's table, derived via immunoSEQ multiplex PCR, lists solely in-frame clones and lacks some. The sample carries some 71,000 clones, approximately 90% recorded once. Germline V gene data show CDR1 as MNHEY and CDR2 as SVGAGI. The CDR3 loop spans 14 amino acids. Trimming cost V 6 bases and J 1 base, with 12 bases left between them. The rearrangement uses TRBV6-5 and TRBJ1-1; D gene uncertain. The sequenced sample was peripheral blood. This clonotype was sampled from a woman between 18 and 30 years old with acute or convalescent COVID-19. The CDR3: CASRTVRGNTEAFF. CDR3 nucleotides: TGTGCCAGCAGGACGGTTCGGGGGAACACTGAAGCTTTCTTT.